This T cell receptor (beta chain) was obtained from a study of CD8 T cells in Susac syndrome. The study, taken as a whole, reports: Only a relatively small number of individuals were included in the TCR sequencing and HLA analysis.

The authors reverse transcribed roughly 0.5 to 1 ug RNA with random hexamers. Across 54 Vbeta and 13 Jbeta, TCR beta CDR3 was amplified with immunoSEQ multiplex PCR. Each CDR3 protein gets one entry after TCRdb re-called the immunoSEQ multiplex PCR reads with MiXCR. Among around 170,000 distinct CDR3 sequences listed, 85% to 95% were seen once. Relapsing-remitting disease, either stable or active, was present in the treatment-naive patients who were the multiple sclerosis controls. TEMRA cells were enriched by FACS, and CD4+ and CD8+ T cells were negatively isolated. From germline, CDR1 is SGDLS and CDR2 YYNGEE. The V end was cut by 0 bases, the J end by 2 bases, with 10 bases between. The CDR3 extends over 15 amino acids. Comments on this clonotype: Its antigen is still unknown.

This receptor was taken from a human donor with multiple sclerosis. The specimen was CD8+ T cells from PBMCs. The chain couples TRBV9 to TRBJ2-3; D perhaps matches TRBD1 (5 bases). The CDR3 DNA reads as TGTGCCAGCAGCGTAGGACAGCTTCTCACAGATACGCAGTATTTT. This encodes CASSVGQLLTDTQYF. The full variable domain, rest sourced from reference TRBV9 and TRBJ2-3, is DSGVTQTPKHLITATGQRVTLRCSPRSGDLSVYWYQQSLDQGLQFLIQYYNGEERAKGNILERFSAQQFPDLHSELNLSSLELGDSALYFCASSVGQLLTDTQYFGPGTRLTVL.